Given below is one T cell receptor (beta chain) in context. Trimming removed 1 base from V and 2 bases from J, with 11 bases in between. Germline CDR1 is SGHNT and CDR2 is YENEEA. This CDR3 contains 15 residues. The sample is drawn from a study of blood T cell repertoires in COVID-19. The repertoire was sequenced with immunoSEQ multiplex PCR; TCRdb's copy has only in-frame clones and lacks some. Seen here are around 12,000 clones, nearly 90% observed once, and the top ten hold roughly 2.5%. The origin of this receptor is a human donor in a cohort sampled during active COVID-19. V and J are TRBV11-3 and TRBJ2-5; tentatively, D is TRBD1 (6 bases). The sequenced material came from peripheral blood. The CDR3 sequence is CASSLVGDTQETQYF. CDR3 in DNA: TGTGCCAGCAGCTTAGTGGGGGACACACAAGAGACCCAGTACTTC.